The following is a TCR beta chain sequence with its context. This sample is part of a study of blood T cell repertoires in COVID-19. The V and J ends lost 4 bases and 3 bases respectively, with 25 bases between them. Germline lookup yields CDR1 LGHNA and CDR2 YSLEER. The CDR3 totals 19 residues. In the source study's methods: Amplification of reference gene primers provided the estimated nucleated cell counts. Data came from immunoSEQ multiplex PCR; TCRdb stores just in-frame clones and leaves some out. D and trimming come from the DNA, and the V and J calls and clone size come from that table. Of more than 250,000 clones listed, around 85% are singletons.

Source material: peripheral blood. The rearrangement uses TRBV4-3 and TRBJ2-1; D is possibly TRBD2 (6 bases). The receptor's source is a woman in her thirties who had recovered from COVID-19. The CDR3 reads CASSPQEGGELLFYNEQFF. The CDR3, as DNA: TGCGCCAGCAGCCCCCAAGAGGGCGGGGAACTACTTTTCTACAATGAGCAGTTCTTC.